The T cell receptor (beta chain) described here comes from a study of T cell responses to AZD1222 COVID-19 vaccine. Looking at the study overall: It was second doses at about 4 or about 12 weeks that were pooled.

Study-wide findings and caveats: CD4 TCRs covered the whole spike, strongest at regions 160-218 and 743-854. Epitopes outside B.1.351 and B.1.1.7 mutated regions reportedly drew nearly half of spike TCRs.

V was cut by 3 bases and J by 5 bases, with 11 bases left in between. CDR1 is SGHTA, CDR2 FQGNSA, per germline. CDR3 length equals 14 residues. TCRdb's copy holds only in-frame clones and misses some; the assay was immunoSEQ multiplex PCR. This repertoire shows approximately 99,000 clones, 85% to 90% found once; its top ten account for over 3%. With respect to this clone: Its target is unknown.

The chain is built from TRBV7-2 and TRBJ2-1, with D possibly being TRBD2 (6 bases). This specimen consisted of peripheral blood, obtained on day 0 of AZD1222 vaccination. The receptor comes from an adult in good health. The CDR3 coding sequence is TGTGCCAGCAGCTTCGCGGGGTTCCACAATGAGCAGTTCTTC. It specifies CASSFAGFHNEQFF.